This T cell receptor beta chain was sequenced during a study of cytomegalovirus exposure and HLA in healthy donors. Study-wide background: An analysis done earlier identified some 120 million unique TCR beta sequences from about 179 million T cells. Most donors, 81% of some 400 genotyped, fell in the Caucasian-associated ancestry cluster. Study observations and caveats: Across donors, most TCRs were seen rarely, yet some public ones were widespread.

Points on this clone: Antigen specificity is unknown.

V shed 1 base and J 9 bases; nucleotides not matched to a gene: 6. CDR3 length equals 15 residues. Germline values: CDR1 SEHNR, CDR2 FQNEAQ (reference sequence). The PCR contained 60 Vbeta and 13 Jbeta primers. Sequenced by immunoSEQ multiplex PCR; TCRdb stores in-frame clones only, minus some. The data contain around 160,000 clones, over 70% of them singletons. This receptor was obtained from a woman under 30 in good health and CMV-seronegative. This chain joins TRBV7-9 and TRBJ2-1, with 10 bases identical to TRBD2. Sequencing used PBMCs. The CDR3 reads CASSLVSGGVSEQFF. The CDR3 DNA reads as TGTGCCAGCAGCTTAGTGAGCGGGGGGGTTAGTGAGCAGTTCTTC.